The subject of this entry is one TCR beta chain. Its antigen is still unknown. This CDR3 spans 16 amino acids. Germline CDR1 is SGHAT and CDR2 is FQNNGV. After removal of 0 bases from V and 6 bases from J, the junction contained 7 bases not matched to a gene. These data are taken from a study of T cell responses to AZD1222 COVID-19 vaccine. Overall study results and limits: Clonal diversity was possibly underestimated, and the donors were mostly white British, with more females. Sampling captured repertoires only after the peak T cell response. Variant regions that are unmutated are reportedly the target of nearly half of spike-specific TCRs.

TCRdb's copy holds only in-frame clones and misses some; the assay was immunoSEQ multiplex PCR. The sample includes 45,000 to 70,000 clones, around 87% of them seen just once. This sequence was found in an adult in good health. Sequenced material: peripheral blood, taken on day 0 of AZD1222 vaccination. This chain connects TRBV11-2 to TRBJ2-2; TRBD1 agrees at 7 bases. This CDR3 is CASSLDRGFVAGELFF. The CDR3, as DNA: TGTGCCAGCAGCTTAGACAGGGGGTTTGTAGCCGGGGAGCTGTTTTTT.